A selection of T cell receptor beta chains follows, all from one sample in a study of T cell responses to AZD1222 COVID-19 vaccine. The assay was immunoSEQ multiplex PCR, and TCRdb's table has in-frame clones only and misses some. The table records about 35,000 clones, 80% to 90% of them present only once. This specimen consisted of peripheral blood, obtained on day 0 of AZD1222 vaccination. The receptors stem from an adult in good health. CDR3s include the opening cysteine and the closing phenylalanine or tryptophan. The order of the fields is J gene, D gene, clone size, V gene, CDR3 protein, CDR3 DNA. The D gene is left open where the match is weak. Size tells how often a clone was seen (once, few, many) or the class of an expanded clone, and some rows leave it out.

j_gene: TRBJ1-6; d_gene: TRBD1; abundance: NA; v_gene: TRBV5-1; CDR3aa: CASSKRTGTGDSPLHF; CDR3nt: TGCGCCAGCAGCAAAAGAACCGGGACAGGGGATTCACCCCTCCACTTT
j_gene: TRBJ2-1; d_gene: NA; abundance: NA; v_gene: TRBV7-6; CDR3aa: CASSLVADNEQFF; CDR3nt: TGTGCCAGCAGCTTAGTAGCTGACAATGAGCAGTTCTTC
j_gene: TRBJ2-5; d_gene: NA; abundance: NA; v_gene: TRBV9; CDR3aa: CASSVVRRQETQYF; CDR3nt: TGTGCCAGCAGCGTAGTTCGCAGGCAAGAGACCCAGTACTTC
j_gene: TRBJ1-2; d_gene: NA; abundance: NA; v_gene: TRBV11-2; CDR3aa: CASSQDISYGYTF; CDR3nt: TGTGCCAGCAGCCAGGACATCTCCTATGGCTACACCTTC
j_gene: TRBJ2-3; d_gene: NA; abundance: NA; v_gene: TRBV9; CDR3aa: CASSVGGGDADTQYF; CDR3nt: TGTGCCAGCAGCGTAGGAGGGGGGGACGCAGATACGCAGTATTTT
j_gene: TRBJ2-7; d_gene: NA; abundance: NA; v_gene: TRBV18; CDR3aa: CASSRQVSPYEQYF; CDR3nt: TGTGCCAGCTCGCGACAGGTCTCCCCCTACGAGCAGTACTTC
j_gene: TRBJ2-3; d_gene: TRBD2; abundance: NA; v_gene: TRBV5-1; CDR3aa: CASSLSGGGDTQYF; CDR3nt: TGCGCCAGCAGCTTATCGGGGGGTGGCGATACGCAGTATTTT
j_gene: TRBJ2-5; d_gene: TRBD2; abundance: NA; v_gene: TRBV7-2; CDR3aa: CASSSRAGGQETQYF; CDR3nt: TGTGCCAGCAGCTCGCGTGCGGGGGGCCAAGAGACCCAGTACTTC
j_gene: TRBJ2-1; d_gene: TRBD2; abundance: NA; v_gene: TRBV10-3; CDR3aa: CAISISGGLDEQFF; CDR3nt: TGTGCCATCAGCATTAGCGGGGGGTTGGATGAGCAGTTCTTC
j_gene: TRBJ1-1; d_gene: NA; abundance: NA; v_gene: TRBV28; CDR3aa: CASTTTGGLNTEAFF; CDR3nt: TGTGCCAGCACCACCACGGGGGGGCTAAACACTGAAGCTTTCTTT
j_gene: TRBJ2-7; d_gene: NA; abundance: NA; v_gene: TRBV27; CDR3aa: CASSPRSLTYEQYF; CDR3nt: TGTGCCAGCAGTCCCCGGTCATTAACCTACGAGCAGTACTTC
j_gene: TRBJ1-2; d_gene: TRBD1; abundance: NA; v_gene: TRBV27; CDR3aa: CASSFLDRDYYGYTF; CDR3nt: TGTGCCAGCAGTTTCCTTGACAGGGACTACTATGGCTACACCTTC
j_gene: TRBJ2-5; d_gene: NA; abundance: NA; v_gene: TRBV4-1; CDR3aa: CASSQDTGEETQYF; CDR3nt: TGCGCCAGCAGCCAAGATACTGGGGAAGAGACCCAGTACTTC
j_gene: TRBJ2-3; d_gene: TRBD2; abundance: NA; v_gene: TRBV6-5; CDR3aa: CASSFGLAGTLDTQYF; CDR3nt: TGTGCCAGCAGTTTCGGACTAGCGGGAACGTTAGATACGCAGTATTTT
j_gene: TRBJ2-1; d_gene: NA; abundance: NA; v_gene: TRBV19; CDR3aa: CASSISSGLRSSYNEQFF; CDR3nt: TGTGCCAGTAGTATAAGCTCCGGGCTTCGTAGCTCCTACAATGAGCAGTTCTTC
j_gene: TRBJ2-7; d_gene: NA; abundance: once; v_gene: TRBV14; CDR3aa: CASSQYRGGYEQYF; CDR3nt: TGTGCCAGCAGCCAATATAGGGGCGGCTACGAGCAGTACTTC
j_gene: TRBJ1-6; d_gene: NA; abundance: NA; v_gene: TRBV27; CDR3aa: CASKDWEGHNSPLHF; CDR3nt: TGTGCCAGCAAAGACTGGGAGGGTCATAATTCACCCCTCCACTTT
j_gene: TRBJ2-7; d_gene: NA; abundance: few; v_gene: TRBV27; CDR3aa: CASSYRGGLTSYEQYF; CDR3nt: TGTGCCAGCAGTTACCGCGGCGGGTTGACATCCTACGAGCAGTACTTC
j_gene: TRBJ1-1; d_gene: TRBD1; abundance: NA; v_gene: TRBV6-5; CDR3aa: CASRLTGMNTEAFF; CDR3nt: TGTGCCAGCAGGTTGACAGGGATGAACACTGAAGCTTTCTTT
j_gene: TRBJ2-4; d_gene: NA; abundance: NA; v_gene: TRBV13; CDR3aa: CASSVEQGTDIQYF; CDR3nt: TGTGCCAGCAGCGTAGAACAGGGTACGGACATTCAGTACTTC
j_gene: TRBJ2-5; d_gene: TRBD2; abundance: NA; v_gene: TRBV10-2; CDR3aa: CASSESGTSGGETQYF; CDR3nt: TGCGCCAGCAGTGAGTCTGGGACTAGCGGGGGAGAGACCCAGTACTTC
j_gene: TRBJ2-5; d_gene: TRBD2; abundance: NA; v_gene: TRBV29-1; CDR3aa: CSASGLAGVGSETQYF; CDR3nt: TGCAGCGCGTCGGGACTAGCGGGAGTAGGATCGGAGACCCAGTACTTC
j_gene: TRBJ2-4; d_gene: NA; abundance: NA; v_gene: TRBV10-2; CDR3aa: CASSSSGLAKNIQYF; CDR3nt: TGCGCCAGCAGTTCTTCCGGATTGGCCAAAAACATTCAGTACTTC
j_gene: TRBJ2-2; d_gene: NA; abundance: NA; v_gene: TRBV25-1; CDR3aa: CASSDDLTGELFF; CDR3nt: TGTGCCAGCAGTGATGACCTCACCGGGGAGCTGTTTTTT
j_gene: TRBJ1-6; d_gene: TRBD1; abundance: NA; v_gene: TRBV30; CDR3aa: CAWNRQGNSPLHF; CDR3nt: TGTGCCTGGAACAGACAGGGGAATTCACCCCTCCACTTT
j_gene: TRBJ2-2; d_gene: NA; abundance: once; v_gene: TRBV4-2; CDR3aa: CASSRPNTGELFF; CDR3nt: TGTGCCAGCAGCAGGCCAAACACCGGGGAGCTGTTTTTT
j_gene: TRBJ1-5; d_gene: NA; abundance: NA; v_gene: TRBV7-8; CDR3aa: CASSGTSGTQPQHF; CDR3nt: TGTGCCAGCAGCGGGACGTCGGGTACTCAGCCCCAGCATTTT
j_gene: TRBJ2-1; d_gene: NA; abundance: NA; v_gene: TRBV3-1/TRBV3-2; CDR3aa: CASSQVAGKISYNEQFF; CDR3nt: TGTGCCAGCAGCCAAGTCGCCGGCAAGATCTCCTACAATGAGCAGTTCTTC
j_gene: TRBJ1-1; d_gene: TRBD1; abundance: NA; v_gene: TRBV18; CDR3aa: CASSYQTGEQAFF; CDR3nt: TGTGCCAGCTCATACCAAACAGGGGAGCAAGCTTTCTTT
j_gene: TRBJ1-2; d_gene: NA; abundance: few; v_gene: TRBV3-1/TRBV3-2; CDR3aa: CASSQRFAPTNYGYTF; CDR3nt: TGTGCCAGCAGCCAAAGATTCGCACCTACTAACTATGGCTACACCTTC
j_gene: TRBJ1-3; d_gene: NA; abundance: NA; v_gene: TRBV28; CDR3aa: CASSPPAGSGNTIYF; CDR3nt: TGTGCCAGCAGCCCCCCGGCGGGCTCTGGAAACACCATATATTTT
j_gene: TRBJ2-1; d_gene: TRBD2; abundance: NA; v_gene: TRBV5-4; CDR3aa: CASSFIAGPYNEQFF; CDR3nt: TGTGCCAGCAGCTTCATAGCGGGTCCCTACAATGAGCAGTTCTTC
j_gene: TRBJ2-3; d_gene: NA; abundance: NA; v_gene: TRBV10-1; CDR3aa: CASSGGLSNTDTQYF; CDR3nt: TGCGCCAGCAGCGGGGGACTTTCAAACACGGATACGCAGTATTTT
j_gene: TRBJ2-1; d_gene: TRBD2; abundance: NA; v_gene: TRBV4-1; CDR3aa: CASSQRTSSYNEQFF; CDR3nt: TGCGCCAGCAGCCAACGGACTAGCTCCTACAATGAGCAGTTCTTC
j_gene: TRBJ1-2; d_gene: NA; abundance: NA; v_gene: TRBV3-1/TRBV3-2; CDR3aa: CASSQDPQGKYGYTF; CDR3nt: TGTGCCAGCAGCCAAGATCCACAGGGAAAGTATGGCTACACCTTC
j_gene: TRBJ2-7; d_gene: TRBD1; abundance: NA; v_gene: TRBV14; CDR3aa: CASSQIQGGEQYF; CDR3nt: TGTGCCAGCAGCCAAATACAGGGGGGCGAGCAGTACTTC
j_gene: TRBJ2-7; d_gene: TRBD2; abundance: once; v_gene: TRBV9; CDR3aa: CASSTSGRVHEQYF; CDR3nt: TGTGCCAGCAGCACCAGCGGGAGGGTACACGAGCAGTACTTC
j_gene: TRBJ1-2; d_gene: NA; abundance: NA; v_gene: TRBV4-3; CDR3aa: CASSQGRPGYGYTF; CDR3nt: TGCGCCAGCAGCCAAGGGCGGCCAGGCTATGGCTACACCTTC
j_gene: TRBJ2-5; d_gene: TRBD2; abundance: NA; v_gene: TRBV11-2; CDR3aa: CASSLGLAGTETQYF; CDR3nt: TGTGCCAGCAGCTTAGGACTAGCGGGGACGGAGACCCAGTACTTC
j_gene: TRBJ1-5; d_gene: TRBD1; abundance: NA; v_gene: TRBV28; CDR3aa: CASSRPRDRYVQPQHF; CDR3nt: TGTGCCAGCAGCCGCCCCCGGGACAGGTACGTTCAGCCCCAGCATTTT
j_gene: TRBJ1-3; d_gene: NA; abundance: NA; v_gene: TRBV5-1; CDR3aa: CASSLTHLSGVANTIYF; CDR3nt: TGCGCCAGCAGCTTGACCCACCTCTCAGGGGTTGCAAACACCATATATTTT
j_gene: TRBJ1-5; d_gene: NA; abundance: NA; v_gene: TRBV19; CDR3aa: CASSIDHNRPQHF; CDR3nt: TGTGCCAGTAGTATAGATCACAATCGGCCCCAGCATTTT
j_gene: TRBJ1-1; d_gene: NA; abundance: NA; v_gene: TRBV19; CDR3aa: CATDPGDTEAFF; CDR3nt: TGTGCCACCGATCCGGGGGACACTGAAGCTTTCTTT
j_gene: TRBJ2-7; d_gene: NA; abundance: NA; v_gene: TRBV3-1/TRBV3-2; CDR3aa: CASSQDQTGGSSYEQYF; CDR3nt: TGTGCCAGCAGCCAAGATCAAACTGGTGGCTCCTCCTACGAGCAGTACTTC
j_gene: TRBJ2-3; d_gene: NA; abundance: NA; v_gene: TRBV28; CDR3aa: CASRVGLDTQYF; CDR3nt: TGTGCCAGCCGGGTAGGATTAGATACGCAGTATTTT
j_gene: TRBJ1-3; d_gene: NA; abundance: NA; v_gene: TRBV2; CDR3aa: CASSQLAGVSLSGNTIYF; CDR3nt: TGTGCCAGCAGTCAACTGGCGGGTGTTTCCCTCTCTGGAAACACCATATATTTT
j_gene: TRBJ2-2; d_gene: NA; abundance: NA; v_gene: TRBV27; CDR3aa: CASSGGTQNTGELFF; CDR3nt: TGTGCCAGCAGTGGAGGGACACAGAACACCGGGGAGCTGTTTTTT
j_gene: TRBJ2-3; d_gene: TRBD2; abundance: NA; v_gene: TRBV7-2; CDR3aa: CASSPRATSGGAVYTQYF; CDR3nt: TGTGCCAGCAGCCCCCGGGCGACTAGCGGGGGGGCCGTGTATACGCAGTATTTT
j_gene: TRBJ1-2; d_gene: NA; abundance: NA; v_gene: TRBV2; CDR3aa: CASRETGTNYGYTF; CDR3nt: TGTGCCAGCAGGGAGACCGGGACCAACTATGGCTACACCTTC
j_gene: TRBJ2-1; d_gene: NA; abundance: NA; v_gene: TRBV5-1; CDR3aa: CASSSDSGNEQFF; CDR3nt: TGCGCCAGCAGCTCGGACTCAGGCAATGAGCAGTTCTTC
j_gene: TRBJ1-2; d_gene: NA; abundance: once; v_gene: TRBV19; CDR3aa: CATSGRTYGYTF; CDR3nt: TGTGCCACCTCGGGACGGACCTATGGCTACACCTTC
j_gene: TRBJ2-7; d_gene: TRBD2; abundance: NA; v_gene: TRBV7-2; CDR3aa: CASSPPGGGYEQYF; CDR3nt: TGTGCCAGCAGCCCGCCGGGGGGAGGGTACGAGCAGTACTTC
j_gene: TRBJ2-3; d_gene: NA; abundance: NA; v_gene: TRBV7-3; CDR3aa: CASSIGLAPTTDTQYF; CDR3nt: TGTGCCAGCAGCATTGGGTTAGCGCCAACCACAGATACGCAGTATTTT
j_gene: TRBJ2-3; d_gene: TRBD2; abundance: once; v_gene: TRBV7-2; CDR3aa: CASSLVRGGNTDTQYF; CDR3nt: TGTGCCAGCAGCTTAGTGCGCGGGGGGAACACAGATACGCAGTATTTT
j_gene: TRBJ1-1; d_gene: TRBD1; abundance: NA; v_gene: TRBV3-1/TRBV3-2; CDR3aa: CASSLRGGYTEAFF; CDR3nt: TGTGCCAGCAGCCTCAGGGGGGGATACACTGAAGCTTTCTTT
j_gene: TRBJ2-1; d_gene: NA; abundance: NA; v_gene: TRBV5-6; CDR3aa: CASSWSANSYNEQFF; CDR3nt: TGTGCCAGCAGTTGGTCGGCGAACTCTTACAATGAGCAGTTCTTC
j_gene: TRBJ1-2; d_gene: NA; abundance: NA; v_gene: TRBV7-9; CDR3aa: CASSLKGANYGYTF; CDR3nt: TGTGCCAGCAGCTTGAAAGGGGCTAACTATGGCTACACCTTC